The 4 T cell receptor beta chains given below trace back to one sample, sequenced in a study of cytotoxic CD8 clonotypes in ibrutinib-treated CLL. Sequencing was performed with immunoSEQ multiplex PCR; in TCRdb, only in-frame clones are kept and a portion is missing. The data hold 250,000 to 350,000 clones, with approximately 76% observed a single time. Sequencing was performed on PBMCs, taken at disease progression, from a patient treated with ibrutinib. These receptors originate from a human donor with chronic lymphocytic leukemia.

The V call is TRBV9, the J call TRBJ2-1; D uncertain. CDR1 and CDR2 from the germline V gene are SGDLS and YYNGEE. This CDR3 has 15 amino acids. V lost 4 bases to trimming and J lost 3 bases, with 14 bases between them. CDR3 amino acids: CASSLGPSIYNEQFF. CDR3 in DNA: TGTGCCAGCAGCCTTGGACCAAGTATCTACAATGAGCAGTTCTTC. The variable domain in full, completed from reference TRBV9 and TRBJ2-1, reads DSGVTQTPKHLITATGQRVTLRCSPRSGDLSVYWYQQSLDQGLQFLIQYYNGEERAKGNILERFSAQQFPDLHSELNLSSLELGDSALYFCASSLGPSIYNEQFFGPGTRLTVL.

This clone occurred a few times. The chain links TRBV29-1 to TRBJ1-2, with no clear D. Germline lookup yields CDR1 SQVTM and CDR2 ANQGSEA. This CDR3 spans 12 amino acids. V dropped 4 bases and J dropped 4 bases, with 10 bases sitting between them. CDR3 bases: TGCAGCGTTGCGGCAGACCCCTATGGCTACACCTTC. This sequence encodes CSVAADPYGYTF.

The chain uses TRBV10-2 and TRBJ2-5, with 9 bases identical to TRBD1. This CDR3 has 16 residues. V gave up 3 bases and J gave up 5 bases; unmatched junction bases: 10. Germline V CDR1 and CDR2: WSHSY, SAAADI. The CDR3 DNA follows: TGCGCCAGCAGTGATCCCGGGACAGGGTGGAGGGAGACCCAGTACTTC. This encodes CASSDPGTGWRETQYF.

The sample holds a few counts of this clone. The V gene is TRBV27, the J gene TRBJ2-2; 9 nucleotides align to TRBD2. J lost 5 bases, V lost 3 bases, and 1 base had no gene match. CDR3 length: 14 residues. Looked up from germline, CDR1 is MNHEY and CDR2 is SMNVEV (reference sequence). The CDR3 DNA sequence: TGTGCCAGCAGTTTTAGCGGGAGTACCGGGGAGCTGTTTTTT. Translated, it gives CASSFSGSTGELFF.